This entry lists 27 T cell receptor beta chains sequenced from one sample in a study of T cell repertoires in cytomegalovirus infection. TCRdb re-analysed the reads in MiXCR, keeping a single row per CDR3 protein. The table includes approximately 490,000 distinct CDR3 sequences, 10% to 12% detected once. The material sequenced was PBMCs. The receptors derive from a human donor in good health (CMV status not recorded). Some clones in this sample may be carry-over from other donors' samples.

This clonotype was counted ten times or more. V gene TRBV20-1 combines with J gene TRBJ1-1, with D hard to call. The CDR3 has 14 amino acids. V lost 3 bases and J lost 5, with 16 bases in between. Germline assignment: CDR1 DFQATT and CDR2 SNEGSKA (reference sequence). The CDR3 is CSARDPVGSTEAFF. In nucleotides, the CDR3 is TGCAGTGCTAGGGACCCGGTTGGCAGTACTGAAGCTTTCTTT.

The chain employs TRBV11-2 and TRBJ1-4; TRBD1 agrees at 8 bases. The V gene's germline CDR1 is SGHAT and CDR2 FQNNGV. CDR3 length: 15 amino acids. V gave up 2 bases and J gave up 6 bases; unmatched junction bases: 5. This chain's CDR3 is CASSLSDRDYEKLFF. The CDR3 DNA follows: TGTGCCAGCAGCTTATCGGACAGGGATTATGAAAAACTGTTTTTT.

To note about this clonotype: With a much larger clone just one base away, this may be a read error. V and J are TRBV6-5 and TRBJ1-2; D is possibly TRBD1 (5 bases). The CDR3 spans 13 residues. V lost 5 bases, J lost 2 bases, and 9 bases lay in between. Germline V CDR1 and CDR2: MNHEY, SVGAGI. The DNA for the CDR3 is TGTGCCAGCAGTACGACAGAGAACTATGGCTACACCTTC. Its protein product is CASSTTENYGYTF.

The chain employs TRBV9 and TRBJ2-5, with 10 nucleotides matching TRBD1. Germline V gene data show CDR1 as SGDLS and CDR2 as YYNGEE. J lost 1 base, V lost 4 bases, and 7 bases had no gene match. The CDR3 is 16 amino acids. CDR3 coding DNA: TGTGCCAGCAGCTCGTGGACAGGGGGACCCCAAGAGACCCAGTACTTC. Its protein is CASSSWTGGPQETQYF.

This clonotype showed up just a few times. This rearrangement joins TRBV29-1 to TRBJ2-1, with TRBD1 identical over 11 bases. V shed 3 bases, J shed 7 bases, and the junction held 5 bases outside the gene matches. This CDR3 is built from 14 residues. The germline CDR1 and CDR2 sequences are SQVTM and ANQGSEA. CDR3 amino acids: CSVDRTGGRNEQFF. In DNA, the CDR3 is TGCAGCGTTGATAGGACAGGGGGCAGGAATGAGCAGTTCTTC.

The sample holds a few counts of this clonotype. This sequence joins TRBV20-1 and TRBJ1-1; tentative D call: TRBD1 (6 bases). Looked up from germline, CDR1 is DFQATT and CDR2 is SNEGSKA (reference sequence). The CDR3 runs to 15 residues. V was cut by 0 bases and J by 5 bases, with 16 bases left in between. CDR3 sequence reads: CSARDRRRGRTEAFF. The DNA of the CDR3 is TGCAGTGCTAGAGATCGTCGCAGGGGAAGGACTGAAGCTTTCTTT.

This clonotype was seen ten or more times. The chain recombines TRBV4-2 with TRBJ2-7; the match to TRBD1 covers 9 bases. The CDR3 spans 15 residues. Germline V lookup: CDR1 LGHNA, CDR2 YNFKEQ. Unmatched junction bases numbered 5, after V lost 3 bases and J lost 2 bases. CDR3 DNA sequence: TGTGCCAGCAGCCAGGGGACAGGGTCAACCTACGAGCAGTACTTC. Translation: CASSQGTGSTYEQYF.

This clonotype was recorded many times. This CDR3 is CASRKRDSSYEQYF. CDR3 DNA sequence: TGTGCCAGTAGGAAACGGGACAGTTCCTACGAGCAGTACTTC. This chain joins TRBV7-6 and TRBJ2-7, with 7 bases matching TRBD1. This CDR3 spans 14 amino acids. With V trimmed by 9 bases and J by 1 base, 9 bases remained unmatched. In germline, CDR1 is SGHVS, CDR2 FNYEAQ.

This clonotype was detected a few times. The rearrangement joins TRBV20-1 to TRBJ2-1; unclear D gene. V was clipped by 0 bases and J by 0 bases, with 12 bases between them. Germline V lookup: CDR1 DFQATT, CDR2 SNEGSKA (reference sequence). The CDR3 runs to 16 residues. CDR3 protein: CSARDTERSSYNEQFF. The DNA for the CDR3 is TGCAGTGCTAGAGATACGGAGAGGAGCTCCTACAATGAGCAGTTCTTC.

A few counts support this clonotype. CDR3: CASSLNWRGGPDTQYF. CDR3 DNA sequence: TGTGCCAGCAGTTTAAATTGGAGAGGGGGACCAGATACGCAGTATTTT. The V gene is TRBV27, the J gene TRBJ2-3, with D tentatively TRBD1 (6 bases). V gave up 2 bases and J gave up 4 bases, with 16 bases separating them. Germline V gene sequence: CDR1 MNHEY, CDR2 SMNVEV (reference sequence). This CDR3 is built from 16 residues.

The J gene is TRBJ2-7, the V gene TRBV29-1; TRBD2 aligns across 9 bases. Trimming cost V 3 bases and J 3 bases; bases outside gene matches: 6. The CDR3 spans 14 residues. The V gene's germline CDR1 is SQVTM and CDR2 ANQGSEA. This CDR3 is CSVEGLAGGYEQYF. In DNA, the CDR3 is TGCAGCGTTGAGGGACTAGCAGGGGGCTACGAGCAGTACTTC.

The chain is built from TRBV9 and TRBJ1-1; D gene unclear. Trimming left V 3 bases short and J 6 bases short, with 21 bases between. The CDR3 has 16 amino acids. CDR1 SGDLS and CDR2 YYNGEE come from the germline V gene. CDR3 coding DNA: TGTGCCAGCAGCGGCGACTCAGGACGGAACATCCCTGAAGCTTTCTTT. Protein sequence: CASSGDSGRNIPEAFF. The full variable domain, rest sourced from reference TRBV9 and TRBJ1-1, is DSGVTQTPKHLITATGQRVTLRCSPRSGDLSVYWYQQSLDQGLQFLIQYYNGEERAKGNILERFSAQQFPDLHSELNLSSLELGDSALYFCASSGDSGRNIPEAFFGQGTRLTVV.

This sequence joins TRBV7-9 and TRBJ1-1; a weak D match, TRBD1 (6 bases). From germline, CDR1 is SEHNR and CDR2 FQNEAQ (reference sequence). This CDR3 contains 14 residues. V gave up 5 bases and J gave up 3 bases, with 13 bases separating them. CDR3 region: CASSVVQGHTEAFF. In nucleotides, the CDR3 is TGTGCCAGCAGCGTAGTACAGGGTCACACTGAAGCTTTCTTT. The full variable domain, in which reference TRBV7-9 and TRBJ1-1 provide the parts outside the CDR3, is DTGVSQNPRHKITKRGQNVTFRCDPISEHNRLYWYRQTLGQGPEFLTYFQNEAQLEKSRLLSDRFSAERPKGSFSTLEIQRTEQGDSAMYLCASSVVQGHTEAFFGQGTRLTVV.

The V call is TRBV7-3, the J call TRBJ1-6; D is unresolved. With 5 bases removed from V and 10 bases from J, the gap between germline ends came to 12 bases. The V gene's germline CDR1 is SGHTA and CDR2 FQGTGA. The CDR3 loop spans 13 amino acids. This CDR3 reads CASSPGGWSPLHF. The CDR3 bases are TGTGCCAGCAGCCCCGGAGGGTGGTCACCCCTCCACTTT.

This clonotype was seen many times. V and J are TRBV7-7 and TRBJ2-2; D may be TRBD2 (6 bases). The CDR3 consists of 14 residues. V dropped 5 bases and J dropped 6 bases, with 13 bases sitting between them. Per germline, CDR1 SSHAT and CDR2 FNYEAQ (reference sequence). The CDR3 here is CASSPSERAGELFF. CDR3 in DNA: TGTGCCAGCAGCCCTTCCGAGCGGGCCGGGGAGCTGTTTTTT.

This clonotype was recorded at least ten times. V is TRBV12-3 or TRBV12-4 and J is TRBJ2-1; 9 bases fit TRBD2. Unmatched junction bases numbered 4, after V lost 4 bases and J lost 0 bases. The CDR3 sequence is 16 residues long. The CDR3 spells CASSSSSGASYNEQFF. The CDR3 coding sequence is TGTGCCAGCAGTTCCTCTAGCGGGGCCTCCTACAATGAGCAGTTCTTC.

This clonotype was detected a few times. CDR3 sequence reads: CASSQKGGVAGELFF. The DNA of the CDR3 is TGTGCCAGCAGCCAAAAAGGCGGGGTTGCCGGGGAGCTGTTTTTT. J is TRBJ2-2 and V is TRBV14; weak D call: TRBD2 (6 bases). This CDR3 is built from 15 residues. The germline V and J ends were trimmed by 2 bases and 6 bases, with 13 bases remaining between them. Germline V lookup: CDR1 SGHDN, CDR2 FVKESK.

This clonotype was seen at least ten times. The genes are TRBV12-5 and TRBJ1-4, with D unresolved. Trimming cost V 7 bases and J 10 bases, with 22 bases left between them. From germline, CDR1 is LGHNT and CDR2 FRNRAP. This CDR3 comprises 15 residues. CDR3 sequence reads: CASAKGIGSLGKLFF. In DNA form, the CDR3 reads TGTGCTAGTGCTAAGGGTATCGGCAGCCTTGGAAAACTGTTTTTT. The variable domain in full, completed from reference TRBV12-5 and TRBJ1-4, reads DARVTQTPRHKVTEMGQEVTMRCQPILGHNTVFWYRQTMMQGLELLAYFRNRAPLDDSGMPKDRFSAEMPDATLATLKIQPSEPRDSAVYFCASAKGIGSLGKLFFGSGTQLSVL.

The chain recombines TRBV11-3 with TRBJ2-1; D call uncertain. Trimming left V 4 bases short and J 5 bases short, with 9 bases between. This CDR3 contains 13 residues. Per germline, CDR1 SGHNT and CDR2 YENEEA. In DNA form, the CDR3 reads TGTGCCAGCAGCTCCCTACTCGACAATGAGCAGTTCTTC. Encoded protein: CASSSLLDNEQFF. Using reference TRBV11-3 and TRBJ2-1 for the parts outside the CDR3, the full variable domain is EAGVVQSPRYKIIEKKQPVAFWCNPISGHNTLYWYLQNLGQGPELLIRYENEEAVDDSQLPKDRFSAERLKGVDSTLKIQPAELGDSAVYLCASSSLLDNEQFFGPGTRLTVL.

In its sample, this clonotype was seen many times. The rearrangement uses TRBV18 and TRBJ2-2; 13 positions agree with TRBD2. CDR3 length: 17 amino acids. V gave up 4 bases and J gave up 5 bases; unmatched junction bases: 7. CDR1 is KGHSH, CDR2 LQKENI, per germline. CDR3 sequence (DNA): TGTGCCAGCTCACGTGGACTAGCGGGAGCAGTGACCGGGGAGCTGTTTTTT. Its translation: CASSRGLAGAVTGELFF.

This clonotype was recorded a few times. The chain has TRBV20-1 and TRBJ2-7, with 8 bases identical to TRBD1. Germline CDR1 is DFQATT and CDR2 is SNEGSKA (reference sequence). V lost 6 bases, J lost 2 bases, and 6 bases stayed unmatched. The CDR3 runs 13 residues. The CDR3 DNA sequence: TGCAGTGCCCGACAGGGGTCCGCCTACGAGCAGTACTTC. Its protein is CSARQGSAYEQYF.

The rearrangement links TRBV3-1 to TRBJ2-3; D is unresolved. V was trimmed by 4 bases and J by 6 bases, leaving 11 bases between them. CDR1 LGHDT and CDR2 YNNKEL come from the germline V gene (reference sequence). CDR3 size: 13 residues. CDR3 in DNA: TGTGCCAGCAGCCTCGGAAGGGTTGATACGCAGTATTTT. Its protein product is CASSLGRVDTQYF.

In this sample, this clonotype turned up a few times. Here the CDR3 DNA reads TGTGCCAGCAGAGGGCTAGACAGTACTAACTATGGCTACACCTTC. This encodes CASRGLDSTNYGYTF. This sequence joins TRBV12-3 or TRBV12-4 and TRBJ1-2; possible D gene TRBD1, 5 bases. V was pared by 6 bases and J by 0 bases, with 14 bases between. The CDR3 has 15 amino acids.

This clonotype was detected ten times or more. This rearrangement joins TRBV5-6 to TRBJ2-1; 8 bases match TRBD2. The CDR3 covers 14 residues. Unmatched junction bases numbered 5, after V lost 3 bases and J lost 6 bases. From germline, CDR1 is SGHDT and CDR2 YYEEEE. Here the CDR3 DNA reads TGTGCCAGCAGCTCGGTTACTAGCGGCAATGAGCAGTTCTTC. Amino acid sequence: CASSSVTSGNEQFF.

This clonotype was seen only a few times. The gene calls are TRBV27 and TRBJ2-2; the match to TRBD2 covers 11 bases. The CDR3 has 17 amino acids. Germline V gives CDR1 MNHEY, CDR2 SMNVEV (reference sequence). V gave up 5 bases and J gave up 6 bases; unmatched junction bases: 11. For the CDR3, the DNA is TGTGCCAGCAGTCGCCTGACTAGCGGGAATATCGCCGGGGAGCTGTTTTTT. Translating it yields CASSRLTSGNIAGELFF.

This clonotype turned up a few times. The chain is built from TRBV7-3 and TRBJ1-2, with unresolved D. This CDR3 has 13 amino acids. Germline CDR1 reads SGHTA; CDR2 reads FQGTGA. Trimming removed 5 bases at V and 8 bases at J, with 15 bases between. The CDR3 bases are TGTGCCAGCAGCCAATACAAGGTTGGCGGCTACACCTTC. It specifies CASSQYKVGGYTF.

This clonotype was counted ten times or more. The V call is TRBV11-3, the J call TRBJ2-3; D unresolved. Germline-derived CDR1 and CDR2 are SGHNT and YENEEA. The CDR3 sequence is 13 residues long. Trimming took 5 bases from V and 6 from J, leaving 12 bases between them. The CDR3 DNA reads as TGTGCCAGCAGCGCCCGTCCTTATGATACGCAGTATTTT. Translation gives CASSARPYDTQYF.